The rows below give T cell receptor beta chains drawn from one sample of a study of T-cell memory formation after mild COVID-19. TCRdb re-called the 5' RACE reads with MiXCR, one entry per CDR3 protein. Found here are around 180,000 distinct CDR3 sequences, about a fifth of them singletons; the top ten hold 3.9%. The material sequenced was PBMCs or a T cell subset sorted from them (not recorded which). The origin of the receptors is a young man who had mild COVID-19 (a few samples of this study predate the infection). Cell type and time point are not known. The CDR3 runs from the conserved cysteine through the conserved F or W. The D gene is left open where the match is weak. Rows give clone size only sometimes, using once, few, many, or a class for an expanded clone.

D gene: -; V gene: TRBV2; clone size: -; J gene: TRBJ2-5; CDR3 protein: CASSDGPPETQYF; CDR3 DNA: TGTGCCAGCAGTGATGGCCCCCCAGAGACCCAGTACTTC
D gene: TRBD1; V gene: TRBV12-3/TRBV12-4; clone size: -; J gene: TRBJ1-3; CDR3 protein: CASSLGTALSGNTIYF; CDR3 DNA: TGTGCCAGCAGTTTGGGGACAGCTCTCTCTGGAAACACCATATATTTT
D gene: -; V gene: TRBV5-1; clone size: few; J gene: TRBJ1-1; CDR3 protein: CASRAELSMNTEAFF; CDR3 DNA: TGCGCCAGCAGGGCGGAGCTATCTATGAACACTGAAGCTTTCTTT
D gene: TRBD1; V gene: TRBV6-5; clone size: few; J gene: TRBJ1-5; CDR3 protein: CASSPDREGYSNQPQHF; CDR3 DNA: TGTGCCAGCAGCCCCGACAGGGAAGGCTATAGCAATCAGCCCCAGCATTTT
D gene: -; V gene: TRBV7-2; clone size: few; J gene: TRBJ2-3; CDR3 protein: CASSLDSYLDTQYF; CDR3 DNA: TGTGCCAGCAGCTTAGACAGCTATTTGGATACGCAGTATTTT
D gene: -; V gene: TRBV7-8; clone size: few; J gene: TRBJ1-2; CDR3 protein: CATGRAGNYGYTF; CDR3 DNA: TGTGCCACCGGCCGAGCGGGAAACTATGGCTACACCTTC
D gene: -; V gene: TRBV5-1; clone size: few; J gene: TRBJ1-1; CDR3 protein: CASSLDRYHGEAFF; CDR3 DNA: TGCGCCAGCAGCTTGGACCGATATCACGGTGAAGCTTTCTTT
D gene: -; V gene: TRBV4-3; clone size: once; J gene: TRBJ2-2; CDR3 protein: CASSHGLGPGELFF; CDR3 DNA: TGCGCCAGCAGCCACGGTCTAGGGCCCGGGGAGCTGTTTTTT
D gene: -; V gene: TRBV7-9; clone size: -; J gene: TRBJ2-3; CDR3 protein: CASSSRGGPDTQYF; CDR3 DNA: TGTGCCAGCAGCTCCAGGGGAGGGCCAGATACGCAGTATTTT
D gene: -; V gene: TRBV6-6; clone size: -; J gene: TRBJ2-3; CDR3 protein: CASRPGAADTQYF; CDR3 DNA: TGTGCCAGCAGACCGGGGGCCGCAGATACGCAGTATTTT
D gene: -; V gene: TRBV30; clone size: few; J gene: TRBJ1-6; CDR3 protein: CAWSGARGEGYNSPLHF; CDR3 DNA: TGTGCCTGGAGTGGGGCCAGGGGAGAGGGATATAATTCACCCCTCCACTTT
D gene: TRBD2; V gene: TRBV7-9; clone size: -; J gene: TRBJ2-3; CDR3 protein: CATTTTGGNTDTQYF; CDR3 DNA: TGTGCCACGACGACTACGGGAGGGAACACAGATACGCAGTATTTT
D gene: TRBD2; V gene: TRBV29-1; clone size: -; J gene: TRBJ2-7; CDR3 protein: CSVGGLAAQMEQYF; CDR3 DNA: TGCAGCGTTGGGGGACTAGCGGCGCAAATGGAGCAGTACTTC
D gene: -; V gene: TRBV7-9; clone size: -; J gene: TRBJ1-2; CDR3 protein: CASSPPGSQPYGYTF; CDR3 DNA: TGTGCCAGCAGCCCACCCGGTTCGCAGCCCTATGGCTACACCTTC
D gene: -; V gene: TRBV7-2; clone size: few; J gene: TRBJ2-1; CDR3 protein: CASSLGSRLYEQFF; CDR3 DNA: TGTGCCAGCAGCTTGGGAAGCCGGTTGTATGAGCAGTTCTTC
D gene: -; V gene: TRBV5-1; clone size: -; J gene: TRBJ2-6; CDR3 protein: CASSSLPGANVLTF; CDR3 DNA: TGCGCCAGCAGCTCCCTACCTGGGGCCAACGTCCTGACTTTC
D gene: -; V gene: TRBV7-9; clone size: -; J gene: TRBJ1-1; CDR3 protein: CASGGHEAFF; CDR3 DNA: TGTGCCAGCGGGGGGCATGAAGCTTTCTTT
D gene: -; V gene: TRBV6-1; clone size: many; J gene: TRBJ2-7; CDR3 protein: CASRPGRSNSYEQYF; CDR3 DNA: TGTGCCAGCAGACCTGGACGGTCCAACTCCTACGAGCAGTACTTC
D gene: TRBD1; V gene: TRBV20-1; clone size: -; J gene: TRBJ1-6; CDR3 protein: CSALGQGVSSPLHF; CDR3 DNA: TGCAGTGCTCTCGGACAGGGCGTGAGTTCACCCCTCCACTTT
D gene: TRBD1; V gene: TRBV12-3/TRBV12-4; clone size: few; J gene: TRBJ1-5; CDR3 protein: CASRAGQGSNQPQHF; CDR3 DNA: TGTGCCAGCAGAGCCGGACAGGGTAGCAATCAGCCCCAGCATTTT
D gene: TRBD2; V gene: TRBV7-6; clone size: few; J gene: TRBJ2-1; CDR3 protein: CASRPSGGLPYNEQFF; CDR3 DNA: TGTGCCAGCAGACCCAGCGGGGGGCTACCCTACAATGAGCAGTTCTTC
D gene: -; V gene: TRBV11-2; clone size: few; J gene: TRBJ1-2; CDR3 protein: CASSRVQETYGYTF; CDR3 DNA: TGTGCCAGCAGCCGGGTGCAGGAGACCTATGGCTACACCTTC